This T cell receptor beta chain was captured by sequencing in a study of regulatory T cells in long-lasting Graves disease. Study at large: Graves' patients, newly diagnosed, had taken antithyroid drugs under 3 months.

The CDR3 has 16 residues. V shed 5 bases and J 2 bases; nucleotides not matched to a gene: 9. CDR1 and CDR2 from the germline V gene are SGHAT and FQNNGV. Time point noted: newly diagnosed GD, antithyroid drugs for less than 3 months. Extracted RNA from PBMCs served as the source of the TCR library. This clonotype was seen many times. HTBI primers from iRepertoire and Arm-PCR of CDR3 regions yielded the TCR beta libraries. TCRdb recomputed calls from the multiplex PCR reads with MiXCR, one row per CDR3 protein. The data contain approximately 400,000 distinct CDR3 sequences, 14% to 15% of them singletons. The sample was also reused in another study, on T cells in Graves' hyperthyroidism and ophthalmopathy. That report adds: These patients, aged 18 to 65, had recently diagnosed hyperthyroidism lasting under 2 months. Used for diagnoses were clinical symptoms, serum thyroxine and TRAb, thyroid ultrasound and orbital computed tomography.

The rearrangement uses TRBV11-2 and TRBJ2-1, with 7 bases fitting TRBD2. Sequenced here: peripheral blood mononuclear cells (PBMCs), sampled at new diagnosis, from a patient treated with antithyroid drugs. The sequence came from a woman in her thirties with Graves disease. The CDR3 nucleotides read TGTGCCAGCAGCGGGCCAGGGACTACAGCCTACAATGAGCAGTTCTTC. Residues: CASSGPGTTAYNEQFF.